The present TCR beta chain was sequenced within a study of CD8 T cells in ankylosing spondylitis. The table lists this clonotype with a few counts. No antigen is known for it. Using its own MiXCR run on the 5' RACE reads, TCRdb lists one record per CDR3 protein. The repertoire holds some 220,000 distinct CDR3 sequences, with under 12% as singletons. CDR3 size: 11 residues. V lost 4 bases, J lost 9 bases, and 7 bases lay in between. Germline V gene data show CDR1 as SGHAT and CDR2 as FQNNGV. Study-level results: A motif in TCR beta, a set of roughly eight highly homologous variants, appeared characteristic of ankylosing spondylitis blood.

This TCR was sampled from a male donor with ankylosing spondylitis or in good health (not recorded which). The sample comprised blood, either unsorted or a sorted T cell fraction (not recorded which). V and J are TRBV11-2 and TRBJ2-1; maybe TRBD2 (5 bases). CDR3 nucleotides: TGTGCCAGCAGCTCACGGGGTGAGCAGTTCTTC. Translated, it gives CASSSRGEQFF.